This T cell receptor (beta chain) was profiled in a study of shared clonotypes between healthy human individuals. Study background: CD8 memory received one plate per donor, CD8 naive two, CD4 memory three and CD4 naive three.

A remark on this clone: Its matching antigen is unknown.

General study points: Non-shared clonotypes had lower generation probabilities than clonotypes shared by all four sorted-subset donors. Generally, naive subsets came out with larger estimated richness than memory subsets. Researchers sampled only blood; tissue repertoires likely differ.

Generated by immunoSEQ multiplex PCR, the TCRdb table keeps only in-frame clones and is missing some. The profile shows approximately 2,000,000 clones, less than 95% of them singletons. V lost 3 bases, J lost 5 bases, and 11 bases stayed unmatched. CDR3 length equals 18 residues. CDR1 MNHEY and CDR2 SMNVEV come from the germline V gene (reference sequence). This rearrangement joins TRBV27 to TRBJ2-3; 13 nucleotides match TRBD2. Sequenced sample: naive CD4+ T cells from PBMCs. Regarding subset: CD45RA+ positively selected. This clonotype was sampled from a man aged 18 to 29 in good health. Some clones in this sample may be carry-over from other donors' samples. The CDR3: CASSFYPGLAGAGDTQYF. As DNA, the CDR3 is TGTGCCAGCAGTTTCTACCCCGGACTAGCGGGAGCGGGAGATACGCAGTATTTT.